This T cell receptor beta chain was retrieved from a study of blood T cells in healthy people across ages. Then a second PCR, running about 6 to 12 cycles, was carried out with a sample-barcoded 5' primer and a J-beta primer mix. Individual samples furnished no less than 2.5 million CDR3-containing paired-end reads apiece. MiXCR was run by TCRdb on the 5' RACE reads, yielding one entry per CDR3 protein. The data contain some 1,000,000 distinct CDR3 sequences, roughly 24% of them seen just once; the ten biggest clones take up 0.65% to 0.95%. Trimming shortened V by 0 bases and J by 7 bases, and 7 bases separated the two germline ends. Germline CDR1 is SGHAT and CDR2 is FQNNGV. There are 13 residues in the CDR3. This clonotype was detected a few times. The sample also formed part of further work on T cells of mothers and their children. That study adds: Thymic selection molds TCR recombination output in a comparable way in related and unrelated pairs.

This sequence joins TRBV11-2 and TRBJ2-1; D not certain. The sample consisted of blood. The sequence was collected from a girl under 10 years old in good health. The CDR3 sequence is CASSLELRNEQFF. The CDR3 DNA reads as TGTGCCAGCAGCTTAGAACTTCGGAATGAGCAGTTCTTC.